Below, 26 T cell receptor beta chains from the same sample are listed, as sequenced in a study of radiotherapy plus CTLA-4 blockade in lung cancer. Measured with immunoSEQ multiplex PCR; TCRdb has only the in-frame clones, and not every one. This sample yields 11,000 to 15,000 clones, of which 87% are seen a single time; 14% belongs to the top ten. Sequenced here: peripheral blood, sampled from a patient treated with radiotherapy plus ipilimumab. The receptors stem from a human donor with non-small cell lung cancer that progressed on radiotherapy plus ipilimumab. Some clones in this sample may be carry-over from other donors' samples.

V is TRBV5-6 and J is TRBJ2-7; TRBD2 aligns across 9 bases. Germline CDR1 reads SGHDT; CDR2 reads YYEEEE. Trimming removed 0 bases from V and 4 bases from J; junction bases left unmatched: 5. The CDR3 is 15 amino acids. CDR3 loop: CASSLVSGGRYEQYF. The CDR3 DNA is TGTGCCAGCAGCTTGGTAAGCGGGGGGAGATACGAGCAGTACTTC.

The chain employs TRBV25-1 and TRBJ1-4, with a possible D match to TRBD1 (5 bases). V was pared by 10 bases and J by 7 bases, with 13 bases between. This CDR3 region has 12 residues. Germline values: CDR1 MGHDK, CDR2 SYGVNS. This CDR3 reads CATQDISEKLFF. The CDR3 nucleotides are TGTGCCACCCAGGACATTAGTGAAAAACTGTTTTTT.

This clone has a single count. The CDR3 sequence is CASSPSGGVSTGELFF. CDR3 sequence (DNA): TGTGCCAGCTCACCATCAGGGGGCGTCAGCACCGGGGAGCTGTTTTTT. The V call is TRBV18, the J call TRBJ2-2; 8 bases align to TRBD1. The CDR3 runs 16 residues. Germline V lookup: CDR1 KGHSH, CDR2 LQKENI. The J segment lost 4 bases and the V segment lost 2 bases, leaving 6 bases of the junction unmatched.

This clone was recorded once. The chain recombines TRBV7-3 with TRBJ2-3, with 15 bases matching TRBD2. Germline V gene sequence: CDR1 SGHTA, CDR2 FQGTGA. The length of the CDR3 is 16 residues. V shed 5 bases, J shed 5 bases, and the junction held 5 bases outside the gene matches. The CDR3: CASSPGLAGGQDTQYF. DNA of the CDR3: TGTGCCAGCAGCCCCGGACTAGCGGGGGGGCAAGATACGCAGTATTTT.

This chain links TRBV5-5 with TRBJ1-2; TRBD1 matches 8 bases. The CDR3 is 13 amino acids. CDR1 and CDR2 (germline): SGHKS, YYEKEE (reference sequence). Trimming took 4 bases from V and 8 from J; bases not matched to a gene: 7. Here the CDR3 reads CASSGQGARGYTF. For the CDR3, the DNA is TGTGCCAGCAGCGGGCAGGGGGCGCGGGGCTACACCTTC.

The V gene is TRBV5-6, the J gene TRBJ2-2, with a possible D match to TRBD1 (5 bases). With 7 bases removed from V and 2 bases from J, the gap between germline ends came to 27 bases. Germline V gene sequence: CDR1 SGHDT, CDR2 YYEEEE. The CDR3 has 19 amino acids. CDR3 DNA: TGTGCCAGCGTGAGTGCCAGCAGCTTGAGGACAAGAAACACCGGGGAGCTGTTTTTT. It is translated as CASVSASSLRTRNTGELFF.

This clone showed up just once. The chain recombines TRBV10-2 with TRBJ1-1, with TRBD1 identical over 7 bases. The CDR3 has 12 amino acids. Germline V gene sequence: CDR1 WSHSY, CDR2 SAAADI. Trimming cost V 2 bases and J 9 bases; bases outside gene matches: 3. In DNA form, the CDR3 reads TGCGCCAGCAGTGAGGTGGGACAGAAAGCTTTCTTT. It specifies CASSEVGQKAFF.

The genes are TRBV7-6 and TRBJ2-3; 8 nucleotides align to TRBD2. The junction had 10 bases not matched to a gene; V was cut back by 0 bases and J by 5 bases. From germline, CDR1 is SGHVS and CDR2 FNYEAQ. This CDR3 has 17 residues. CDR3 in amino acids: CASSLAPSGSAKDTQYF. The CDR3 bases are TGTGCCAGCAGCTTAGCGCCAAGCGGGAGTGCGAAAGATACGCAGTATTTT.

This chain connects TRBV10-3 to TRBJ2-7, with TRBD1 matching over 10 bases. The CDR3 is made up of 15 amino acids. V was clipped by 2 bases and J by 5 bases; unmatched bases: 6. The germline CDR1 and CDR2 sequences are ENHRY and SYGVKD. This chain's CDR3 is CAISETGQGKDEQYF. The CDR3 DNA is TGTGCCATCAGTGAGACGGGACAGGGGAAGGACGAGCAGTACTTC.

The chain joins TRBV29-1 to TRBJ1-1; 7 bases align to TRBD1. There are 14 residues in the CDR3. Germline CDR1 and CDR2: SQVTM and ANQGSEA. Germline trimming cut 6 bases from V and 5 bases from J; bases unmatched to any gene: 12. The CDR3 region is CSVLSAGGWTEAFF. Here the CDR3 DNA reads TGCAGCGTCCTAAGCGCAGGGGGGTGGACTGAAGCTTTCTTT.

In DNA form, the CDR3 reads TGCGCCAGCAGCAACCTTACAGGGTTTTACGGGGAGCTGTTTTTT. This codes for CASSNLTGFYGELFF. The chain carries TRBV5-1 and TRBJ2-2; D possibly corresponds to TRBD1 (6 bases). The CDR3 is 15 residues long. With 4 bases removed from V and 7 bases from J, the gap between germline ends came to 17 bases. From germline, CDR1 is SGHRS and CDR2 YFSETQ.

V is TRBV5-1 and J is TRBJ2-5; 8 bases fit TRBD1. With the DNA end fitting TRBJ2-7 better, the J assignment may be wrong. Per germline, CDR1 SGHRS and CDR2 YFSETQ. The CDR3 runs to 17 residues. The CDR3 loop is CASSARATGARSYEQYF. CDR3 DNA sequence: TGCGCCAGCAGCGCGAGGGCGACAGGGGCCAGGAGCTACGAGCAGTACTTC.

The V call is TRBV6-6, the J call TRBJ2-7; 8 positions agree with TRBD1. The CDR3 runs to 12 residues. Germline values: CDR1 MNHNY, CDR2 SVGAGI (reference sequence). The ends lost 2 bases at V and 10 bases at J; junction bases unmatched: 4. For the CDR3, the DNA is TGTGCCAGCAGTTACGACAGGGGTAGACAGTACTTC. Translated: CASSYDRGRQYF.

This chain connects TRBV9 to TRBJ2-1; the D is unclear. Trimming removed 0 bases at V and 0 bases at J, with 7 bases between. Per the germline V gene, CDR1 is SGDLS and CDR2 is YYNGEE. The CDR3 spans 15 residues. CDR3 sequence reads: CASSVGGASYNEQFF. CDR3 sequence (DNA): TGTGCCAGCAGCGTAGGCGGAGCCTCCTACAATGAGCAGTTCTTC. The full variable domain, with the rest looked up from reference TRBV9 and TRBJ2-1, is DSGVTQTPKHLITATGQRVTLRCSPRSGDLSVYWYQQSLDQGLQFLIQYYNGEERAKGNILERFSAQQFPDLHSELNLSSLELGDSALYFCASSVGGASYNEQFFGPGTRLTVL.

The CDR3 DNA reads as TGTGCCAGCAATCAGGGGTTACAAGAGACCCAGTACTTC. This sequence encodes CASNQGLQETQYF. V and J are TRBV2 and TRBJ2-5, with D possibly TRBD1 on 6 matching bases. V dropped 7 bases and J dropped 2 bases, with 11 bases sitting between them. The length of the CDR3 is 13 residues. Per germline, CDR1 SNHLY and CDR2 FYNNEI.

The chain recombines TRBV7-8 with TRBJ2-7, with 10 positions matching TRBD2. This CDR3 spans 14 amino acids. Looked up from germline, CDR1 is SGHVS and CDR2 is FQNEAQ. Trimming at V came to 1 base and at J to 5 bases, leaving 2 bases not matched to a gene. In DNA form, the CDR3 reads TGTGCCAGCAGCTTAGTTAGCGGGAGGAACGAGCAGTACTTC. Its protein is CASSLVSGRNEQYF.

The gene calls are TRBV27 and TRBJ2-3, with 9 bases that match TRBD2. CDR1 MNHEY and CDR2 SMNVEV come from the germline V gene (reference sequence). The V segment lost 4 bases and the J segment 4 bases; nucleotides outside the gene matches: 3. The CDR3 has 14 amino acids. As DNA, the CDR3 is TGTGCCAGCAGTTCGGCGGGAGGGGCAGATACGCAGTATTTT. Encoded protein: CASSSAGGADTQYF.

This sequence joins TRBV7-9 and TRBJ2-1, with TRBD2 identical over 9 bases. Germline values: CDR1 SEHNR, CDR2 FQNEAQ (reference sequence). The CDR3 spans 17 residues. Trimming took 4 bases from V and 4 from J; bases not matched to a gene: 11. The CDR3 reads CASSSHRGGRGYNEQFF. DNA of the CDR3: TGTGCCAGCAGCTCCCATCGGGGCGGGAGGGGATACAATGAGCAGTTCTTC.

The chain links TRBV7-2 to TRBJ2-5; perhaps TRBD2 as D (7 bases). The germline V gene encodes CDR1 SGHTA and CDR2 FQGNSA. Trimming took off 3 bases at V and 2 bases at J, with 10 bases between the two ends. The CDR3 covers 14 residues. The CDR3, as DNA: TGTGCCAGCAGCTTGGGGGGGCCTCAAGAGACCCAGTACTTC. It yields the protein CASSLGGPQETQYF. Full variable domain (outside the CDR3, taken from reference TRBV7-2 and TRBJ2-5): GAGVSQSPSNKVTEKGKDVELRCDPISGHTALYWYRQSLGQGLEFLIYFQGNSAPDKSGLPSDRFSAERTGGSVSTLTIQRTQQEDSAVYLCASSLGGPQETQYFGPGTRLLVL.

This clone ranks as medium-sized. The chain recombines TRBV12-5 with TRBJ2-1; the D gene is possibly TRBD2 (5 bases). The V gene lost 6 bases and the J gene lost 0 bases, with 12 bases spanning the gap. The CDR3 sequence is 15 residues long. Germline V gene data show CDR1 as LGHNT and CDR2 as FRNRAP. The CDR3 sequence: CASGGRGSSYNEQFF. The CDR3 coding sequence is TGTGCTAGTGGAGGGAGAGGGAGCTCCTACAATGAGCAGTTCTTC.

The chain carries TRBV21-1 and TRBJ1-6; the table calls TRBD1, which could not be checked here. TRBV21-1 is deemed a pseudogene. The CDR3 consists of 14 residues. In DNA form, the CDR3 reads TGTGCCAGCAGCAAACAGGGGTGGAATTCACCCCTCCACTTT. Its protein is CASSKQGWNSPLHF.

As for this clone: The same CDR3 can be traced to other DNA sequences in this sample. The chain uses TRBV7-2 and TRBJ2-7; tentatively, D is TRBD2 (6 bases). CDR3 size: 15 residues. CDR1 and CDR2 from the germline V gene are SGHTA and FQGNSA. Trimming stripped 1 base from V and 0 bases from J, with 10 bases between. The CDR3 protein is CASSLVIGSSYEQYF. The CDR3 bases are TGTGCCAGCAGCTTAGTTATCGGGAGCTCCTACGAGCAGTACTTC.

The rearrangement links TRBV5-1 to TRBJ2-2; 8 nucleotides match TRBD1. The germline CDR1 and CDR2 sequences are SGHRS and YFSETQ. V trimming: 1 base; J trimming: 1 base; junction bases outside the gene matches: 3. The CDR3 has 16 residues. CDR3 nucleotides: TGCGCCAGCAGCTTGCAAGGACAGGGGAACACCGGGGAGCTGTTTTTT. It codes for CASSLQGQGNTGELFF.

The chain is built from TRBV6-5 and TRBJ1-5; 7 bases are shared with TRBD1. Germline CDR1 reads MNHEY; CDR2 reads SVGAGI. V trimming: 6 bases; J trimming: 2 bases; junction bases outside the gene matches: 7. The CDR3 extends over 15 amino acids. The CDR3 spells CASRPLGQGNQPQHF. The CDR3 bases are TGTGCCAGCAGGCCCCTAGGACAGGGCAATCAGCCCCAGCATTTT.

This chain uses TRBV12-5 with TRBJ1-1; unclear D gene. The germline V and J ends were trimmed by 5 bases and 0 bases, with 10 bases remaining between them. Germline CDR1 is LGHNT and CDR2 is FRNRAP. The CDR3 sequence is 14 residues long. CDR3 nucleotides: TGTGCTAGTGGTACGGACTTCCTGAACACTGAAGCTTTCTTT. Amino acid sequence: CASGTDFLNTEAFF.

This clone was detected a few times. The chain joins TRBV7-9 to TRBJ1-1; a weak D match, TRBD1 (5 bases). CDR3 size: 12 residues. From germline, CDR1 is SEHNR and CDR2 FQNEAQ (reference sequence). With 5 bases removed from V and 11 bases from J, the gap between germline ends came to 15 bases. The CDR3 sequence: CASSPGRGKAFF. CDR3 nucleotides: TGTGCCAGCAGCCCTGGAAGGGGAAAGGCTTTCTTT.